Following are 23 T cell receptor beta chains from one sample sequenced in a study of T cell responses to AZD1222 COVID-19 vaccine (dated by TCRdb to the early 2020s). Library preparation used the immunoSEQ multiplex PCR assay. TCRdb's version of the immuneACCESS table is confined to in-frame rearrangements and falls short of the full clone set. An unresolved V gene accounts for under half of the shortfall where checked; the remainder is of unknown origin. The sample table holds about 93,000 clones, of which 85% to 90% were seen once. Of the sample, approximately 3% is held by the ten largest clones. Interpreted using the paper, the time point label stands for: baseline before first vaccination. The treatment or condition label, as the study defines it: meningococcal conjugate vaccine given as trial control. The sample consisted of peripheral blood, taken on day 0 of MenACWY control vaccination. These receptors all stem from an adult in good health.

This chain's CDR3 is CASSPLTTGGLADTQYF. The CDR3, as DNA: TGTGCCAGCTCACCACTAACGACAGGGGGTTTGGCAGATACGCAGTATTTT. The chain uses TRBV18 and TRBJ2-3; 9 positions agree with TRBD1. The CDR3 is made up of 17 amino acids. The ends lost 1 base at V and 4 bases at J; junction bases unmatched: 9. Per the germline V gene, CDR1 is KGHSH and CDR2 is LQKENI.

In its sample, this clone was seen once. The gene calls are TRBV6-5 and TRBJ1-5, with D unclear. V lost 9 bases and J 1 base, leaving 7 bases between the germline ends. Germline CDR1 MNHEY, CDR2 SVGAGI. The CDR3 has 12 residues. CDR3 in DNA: TGTGCCAGTCGACAAAGCAATCAGCCCCAGCATTTT. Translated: CASRQSNQPQHF.

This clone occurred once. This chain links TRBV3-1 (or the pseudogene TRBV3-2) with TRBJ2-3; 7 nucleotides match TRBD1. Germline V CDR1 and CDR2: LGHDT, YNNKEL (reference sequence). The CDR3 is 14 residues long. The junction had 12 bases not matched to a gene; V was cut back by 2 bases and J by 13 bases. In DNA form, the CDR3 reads TGTGCCAGCAGCCAAACCGCTCGGACAGGTTGGAAGTATTTT. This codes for CASSQTARTGWKYF.

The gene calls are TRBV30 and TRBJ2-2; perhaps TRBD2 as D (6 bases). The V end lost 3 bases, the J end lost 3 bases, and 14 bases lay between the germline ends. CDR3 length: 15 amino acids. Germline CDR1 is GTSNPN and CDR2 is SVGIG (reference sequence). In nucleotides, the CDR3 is TGTGCCTGGAGGCCGGGGGACGGGGACACCGGGGAGCTGTTTTTT. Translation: CAWRPGDGDTGELFF. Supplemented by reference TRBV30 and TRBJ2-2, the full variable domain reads SQTIHQWPATLVQPVGSPLSLECTVEGTSNPNLYWYRQAAGRGLQLLFYSVGIGQISSEVPQNLSASRPQDRQFILSSKKLLLSDSGFYLCAWRPGDGDTGELFFGEGSRLTVL.

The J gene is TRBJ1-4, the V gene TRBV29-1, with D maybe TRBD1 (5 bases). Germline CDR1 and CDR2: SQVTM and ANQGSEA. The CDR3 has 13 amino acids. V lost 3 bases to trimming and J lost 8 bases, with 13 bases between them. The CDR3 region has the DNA TGCAGCGTTGACGGGGGGGAGAGGGAAAAACTGTTTTTT. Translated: CSVDGGEREKLFF.

CDR3 nucleotide sequence: TGCAGCGTTCTGGACGGTAGGGTAGCTTTCTTT. Translation gives CSVLDGRVAFF. The J gene is TRBJ1-1, the V gene TRBV29-1, with D unclear. V lost 5 bases, J lost 10 bases, and 14 bases lay in between. The CDR3 runs 11 residues. Germline V gene lookup returns CDR1 SQVTM and CDR2 ANQGSEA.

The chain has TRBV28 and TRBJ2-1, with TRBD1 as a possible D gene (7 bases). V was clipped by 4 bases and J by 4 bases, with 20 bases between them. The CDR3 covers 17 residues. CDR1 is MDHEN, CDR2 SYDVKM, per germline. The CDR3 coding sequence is TGTGCCAGCAGTTCGCTCGTACAGGGGAGGCATTACAATGAGCAGTTCTTC. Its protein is CASSSLVQGRHYNEQFF.

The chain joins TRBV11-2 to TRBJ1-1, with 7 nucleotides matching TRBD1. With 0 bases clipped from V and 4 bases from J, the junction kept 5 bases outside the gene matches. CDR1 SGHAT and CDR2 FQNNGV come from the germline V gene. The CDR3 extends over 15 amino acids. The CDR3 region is CASSLDWAGGTEAFF. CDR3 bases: TGTGCCAGCAGCTTAGATTGGGCAGGGGGCACTGAAGCTTTCTTT. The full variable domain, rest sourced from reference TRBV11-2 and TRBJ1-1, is EAGVAQSPRYKIIEKRQSVAFWCNPISGHATLYWYQQILGQGPKLLIQFQNNGVVDDSQLPKDRFSAERLKGVDSTLKIQPAKLEDSAVYLCASSLDWAGGTEAFFGQGTRLTVV.

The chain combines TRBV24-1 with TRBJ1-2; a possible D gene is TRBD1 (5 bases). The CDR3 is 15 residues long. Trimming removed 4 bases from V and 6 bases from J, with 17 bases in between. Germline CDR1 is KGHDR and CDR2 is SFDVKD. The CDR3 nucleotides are TGTGCCACCAGTGACACCACTTTCCTGGGACATGGCTACACCTTC. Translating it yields CATSDTTFLGHGYTF.

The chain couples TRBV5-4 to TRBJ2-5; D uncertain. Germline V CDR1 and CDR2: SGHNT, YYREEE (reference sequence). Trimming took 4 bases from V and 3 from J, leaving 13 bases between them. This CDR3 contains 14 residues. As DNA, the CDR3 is TGTGCCAGCAGCCCTGGCGTGGGTAAAGAGACCCAGTACTTC. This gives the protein CASSPGVGKETQYF.

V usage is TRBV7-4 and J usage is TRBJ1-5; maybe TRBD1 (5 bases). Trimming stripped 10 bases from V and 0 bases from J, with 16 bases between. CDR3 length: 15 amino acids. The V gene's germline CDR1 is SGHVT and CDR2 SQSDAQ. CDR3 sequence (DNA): TGTGCCACAAAGTCAGGGTTTTATAGCAATCAGCCCCAGCATTTT. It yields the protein CATKSGFYSNQPQHF.

The CDR3 bases are TGTGCCAGTAGGCTTGCCCTGACTAGCTTGAGCTCCTACAATGAGCAGTTCTTC. It codes for CASRLALTSLSSYNEQFF. This chain joins TRBV19 and TRBJ2-1; 7 nucleotides align to TRBD2. Germline assignment: CDR1 LNHDA and CDR2 SQIVND (reference sequence). The CDR3 has 18 residues. V lost 6 bases and J lost 0; bases outside the gene matches: 14.

CDR3 sequence: CASSRDTSYEQYF. In DNA form, the CDR3 reads TGTGCCAGCAGCCGGGACACCTCCTACGAGCAGTACTTC. The V gene is TRBV11-2, the J gene TRBJ2-7; the D gene is possibly TRBD1 (6 bases). The CDR3 covers 13 residues. V lost 5 bases, J lost 0 bases, and 8 bases lay in between. Germline CDR1 and CDR2: SGHAT and FQNNGV.

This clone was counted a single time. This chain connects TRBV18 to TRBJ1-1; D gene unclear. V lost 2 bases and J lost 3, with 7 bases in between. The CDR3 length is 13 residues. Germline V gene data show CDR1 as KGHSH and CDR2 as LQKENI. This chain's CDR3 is CASSPGSDTEAFF. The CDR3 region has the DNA TGTGCCAGCTCACCAGGAAGTGACACTGAAGCTTTCTTT.

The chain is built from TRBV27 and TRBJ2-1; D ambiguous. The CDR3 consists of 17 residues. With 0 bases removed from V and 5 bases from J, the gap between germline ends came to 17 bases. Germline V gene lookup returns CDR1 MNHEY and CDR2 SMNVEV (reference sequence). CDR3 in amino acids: CASSLSPPGRPNNEQFF. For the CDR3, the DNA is TGTGCCAGCAGTTTATCCCCCCCTGGGCGTCCTAACAATGAGCAGTTCTTC.

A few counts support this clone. CDR3 in DNA: TGCGCCAGCACTGGAGGAACTGAAGCTTTCTTT. The encoded protein is CASTGGTEAFF. The genes are TRBV5-1 and TRBJ1-1; D gene unclear. The germline V and J ends were trimmed by 6 bases and 5 bases, with 8 bases remaining between them. This CDR3 has 11 residues. CDR1 SGHRS and CDR2 YFSETQ come from the germline V gene.

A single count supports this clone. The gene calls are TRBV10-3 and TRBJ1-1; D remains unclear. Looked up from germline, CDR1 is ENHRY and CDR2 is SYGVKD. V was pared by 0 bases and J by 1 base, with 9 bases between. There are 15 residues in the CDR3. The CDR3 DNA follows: TGTGCCATCAGTGAGTCGAACCTTCGGAACACTGAAGCTTTCTTT. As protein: CAISESNLRNTEAFF.

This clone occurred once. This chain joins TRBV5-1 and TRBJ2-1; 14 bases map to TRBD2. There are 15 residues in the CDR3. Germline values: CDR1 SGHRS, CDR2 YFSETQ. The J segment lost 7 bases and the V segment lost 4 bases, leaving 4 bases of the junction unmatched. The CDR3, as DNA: TGCGCCAGCAGCCCCAGACTAGCGGGGGGGAATGAGCAGTTCTTC. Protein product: CASSPRLAGGNEQFF.

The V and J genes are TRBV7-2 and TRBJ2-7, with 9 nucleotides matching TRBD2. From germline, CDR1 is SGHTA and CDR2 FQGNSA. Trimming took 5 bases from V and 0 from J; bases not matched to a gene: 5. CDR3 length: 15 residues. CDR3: CASSPSGVNSYEQYF. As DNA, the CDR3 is TGTGCCAGCAGCCCTAGCGGGGTGAACTCCTACGAGCAGTACTTC. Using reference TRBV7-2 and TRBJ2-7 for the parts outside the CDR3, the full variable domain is GAGVSQSPSNKVTEKGKDVELRCDPISGHTALYWYRQSLGQGLEFLIYFQGNSAPDKSGLPSDRFSAERTGGSVSTLTIQRTQQEDSAVYLCASSPSGVNSYEQYFGPGTRLTVT.

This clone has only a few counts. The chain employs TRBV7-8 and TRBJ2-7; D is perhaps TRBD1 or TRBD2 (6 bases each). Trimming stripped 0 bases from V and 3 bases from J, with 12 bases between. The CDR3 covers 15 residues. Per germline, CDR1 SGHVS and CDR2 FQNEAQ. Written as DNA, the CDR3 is TGTGCCAGCAGCTTAGCTAGGGGGGAAGGCTACGAGCAGTACTTC. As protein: CASSLARGEGYEQYF.

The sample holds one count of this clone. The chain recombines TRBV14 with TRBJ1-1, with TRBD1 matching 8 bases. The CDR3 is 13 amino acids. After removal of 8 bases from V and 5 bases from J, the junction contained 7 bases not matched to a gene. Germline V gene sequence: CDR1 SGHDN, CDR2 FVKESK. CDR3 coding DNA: TGTGCCAGCCGACCAGGGGGCGCGACTGAAGCTTTCTTT. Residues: CASRPGGATEAFF.

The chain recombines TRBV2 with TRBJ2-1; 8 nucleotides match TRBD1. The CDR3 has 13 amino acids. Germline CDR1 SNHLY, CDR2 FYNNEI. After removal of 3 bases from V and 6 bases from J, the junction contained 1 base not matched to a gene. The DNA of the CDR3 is TGTGCCAGCAGTGAGGGACAGGCCAATGAGCAGTTCTTC. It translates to CASSEGQANEQFF.

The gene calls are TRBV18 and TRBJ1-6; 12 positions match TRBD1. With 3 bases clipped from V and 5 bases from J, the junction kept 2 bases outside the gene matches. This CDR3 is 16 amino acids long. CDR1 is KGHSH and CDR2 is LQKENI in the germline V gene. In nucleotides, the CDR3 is TGTGCCAGCTCACCGGGGACAGGGGGCCATAATTCACCCCTCCACTTT. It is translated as CASSPGTGGHNSPLHF.